This TCR beta chain is from a study of blood T cell repertoires in COVID-19. Background on the study: The United States, Italy and Spain were the sources of the acute and convalescent COVID-19 samples. The analysed material was cDNA or gDNA that came from T cells, B-cell-depleted T cells, or PBMCs.

The ends lost 3 bases at V and 9 bases at J; junction bases unmatched: 16. Germline CDR1 GTSNPN, CDR2 SVGIG (reference sequence). CDR3 length equals 15 residues. As originally analysed: It was from reference gene primer amplification that nucleated cell counts were estimated. Profiled with immunoSEQ multiplex PCR; TCRdb holds only in-frame clones, not every one. Clone size and the V and J calls come from that table; the DNA yielded D and trimming. The sample consists of about 300,000 clones, just under 90% of them appearing once. The sequenced sample was peripheral blood. V and J are TRBV30 and TRBJ2-5, with 7 bases fitting TRBD1. The receptor was isolated from a woman between 50 and 59 years old with COVID-19, enrolled during active disease. The CDR3 is CAWSAPPGQLSPQYF. For the CDR3, the DNA is TGTGCCTGGAGCGCCCCGCCGGGACAGCTATCACCCCAGTACTTC. Combining the CDR3 with reference TRBV30 and TRBJ2-5 gives the whole variable domain SQTIHQWPATLVQPVGSPLSLECTVEGTSNPNLYWYRQAAGRGLQLLFYSVGIGQISSEVPQNLSASRPQDRQFILSSKKLLLSDSGFYLCAWSAPPGQLSPQYFGPGTRLLVL.